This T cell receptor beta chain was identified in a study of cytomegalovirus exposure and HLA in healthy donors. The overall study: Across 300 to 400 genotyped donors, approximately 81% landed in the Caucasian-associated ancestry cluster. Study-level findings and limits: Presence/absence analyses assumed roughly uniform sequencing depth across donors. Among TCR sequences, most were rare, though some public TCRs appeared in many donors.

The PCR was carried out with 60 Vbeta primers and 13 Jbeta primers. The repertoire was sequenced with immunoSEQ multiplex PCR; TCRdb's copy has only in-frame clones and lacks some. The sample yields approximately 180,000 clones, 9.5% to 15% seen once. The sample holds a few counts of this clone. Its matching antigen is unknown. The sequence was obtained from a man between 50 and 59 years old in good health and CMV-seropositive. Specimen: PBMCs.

CDR3: CASSSNRGNYGYTF. In nucleotides, the CDR3 is TGTGCCAGCAGCTCCAACAGGGGTAACTATGGCTACACCTTC. V and J are TRBV6-5 and TRBJ1-2; 7 bases fit TRBD1. This CDR3 region has 14 residues. Looked up from germline, CDR1 is MNHEY and CDR2 is SVGAGI. V lost 6 bases and J lost 1; bases outside the gene matches: 5.